Listed below are T cell receptor beta chains from one sample, sequenced in a study of CD4 T cells in relation to SARS-CoV-2 and coronaviruses. Measured with immunoSEQ multiplex PCR; TCRdb has only the in-frame clones, and not every one. The repertoire holds about 19,000 clones, with over 70% as singletons. No antigen has been identified for these receptors. The sequenced sample consisted of CD4+ T cells from PBMCs, cultured in vitro. The receptor set was obtained from a human donor in good health. CDR3s leave out the opening cysteine and the closing phenylalanine or tryptophan.

>TRBV30|TRBJ1-5
AWSGTGHQPQH
>TRBV11-3|TRBJ1-1
ASSSTPGNTEAF
>TRBV30|TRBJ2-5
AWSVQSETQY
>TRBV5-1|TRBJ1-3
ASSLDGASGNTIY
>TRBV5-1|TRBJ1-4
ASREGTANFGEKLF
>TRBV6-2/TRBV6-3|TRBJ1-1
ASSPPFVYMNTEAF
>TRBV11-2|TRBJ2-1
ASSLAGRNEQF
>TRBV18|TRBJ1-6
ASSLGPGRNSPLH
>TRBV5-6|TRBJ1-1
ASSHGQSPEAF
>TRBV6-2/TRBV6-3|TRBJ1-1
ASSYLGGGTEAF
>TRBV19|TRBJ2-3
ASRDRALAGTDTQY
>TRBV2|TRBJ2-1
ASSVAELYNEQF
>TRBV10-3|TRBJ1-2
AISRTDTDPNYGYT
>TRBV27|TRBJ2-7
ATSHDPTGEQY
>TRBV29-1|TRBJ2-3
SVALGGTDTQY
>TRBV5-1|TRBJ2-2
ASSFRGGDTGELF
>TRBV6-5|TRBJ2-2
ASSIRTTNTGELF
>TRBV9|TRBJ2-7
ASSVAQRPYEQY
>TRBV7-2|TRBJ1-6
ASTRWGRDNSPLH
>TRBV27|TRBJ2-7
ASSSREGLEQY
>TRBV12-3/TRBV12-4|TRBJ2-2
ASSPTMIGELF
>TRBV6-6|TRBJ1-1
ASSPSGQFLGAF